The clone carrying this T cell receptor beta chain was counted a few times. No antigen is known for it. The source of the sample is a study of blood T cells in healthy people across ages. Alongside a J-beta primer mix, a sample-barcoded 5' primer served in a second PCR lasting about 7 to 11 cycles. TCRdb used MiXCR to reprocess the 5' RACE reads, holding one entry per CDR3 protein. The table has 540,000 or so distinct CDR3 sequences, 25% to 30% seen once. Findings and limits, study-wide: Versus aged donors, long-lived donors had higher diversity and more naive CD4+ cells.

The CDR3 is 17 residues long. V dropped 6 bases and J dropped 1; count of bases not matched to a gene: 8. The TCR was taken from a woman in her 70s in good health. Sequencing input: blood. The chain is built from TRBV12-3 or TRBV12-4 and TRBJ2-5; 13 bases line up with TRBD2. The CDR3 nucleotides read TGTGCCAGCAGGAGGACTAGCGGGAGCCTTCTCCAAGAGACCCAGTACTTC. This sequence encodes CASRRTSGSLLQETQYF.